The 26 T cell receptor beta chains presented below share a single source sample, sequenced in a study of blood T cell repertoires in COVID-19. The assay was immunoSEQ multiplex PCR, and TCRdb's table has in-frame clones only and misses some. The sample shows 240,000 or so clones, 70% to 85% of them seen only once. Sequencing was carried out using peripheral blood. These receptors were collected from a woman at least 80 years old with acute or convalescent COVID-19.

The rearrangement links TRBV5-1 to TRBJ2-3; 9 positions agree with TRBD2. CDR1 is SGHRS and CDR2 is YFSETQ in the germline V gene. Losses at the gene ends were 1 base for V and 2 bases for J; bases not matched to a gene: 8. CDR3 length: 17 residues. The CDR3 loop is CASSLISGGPSTDTQYF. The CDR3 bases are TGCGCCAGCAGCTTGATCAGCGGGGGGCCGTCCACAGATACGCAGTATTTT.

The gene calls are TRBV5-6 and TRBJ2-7, with 11 bases aligning to TRBD2. The CDR3 consists of 15 residues. The germline V gene has CDR1 SGHDT and CDR2 YYEEEE. Trimming took 4 bases from V and 1 from J; bases not matched to a gene: 4. CDR3 DNA: TGTGCCAGCAGCCGCGGACTAGCGGGTTCCTACGAGCAGTACTTC. Encoded protein: CASSRGLAGSYEQYF.

The chain links TRBV23-1 to TRBJ1-5, with 7 bases fitting TRBD1. TRBV23-1 is flagged as an ORF with uncertain function. CDR3 length: 16 residues. V lost 1 base and J lost 3; bases outside the gene matches: 6. The CDR3 bases are TGCGCCAGCAGTCAATTGCAGGGGGTGGTCAATCAGCCCCAGCATTTT. It yields the protein CASSQLQGVVNQPQHF.

This chain uses TRBV24-1 with TRBJ2-1, with 8 bases matching TRBD1. Germline-derived CDR1 and CDR2 are KGHDR and SFDVKD. The CDR3 spans 17 residues. The junction had 9 bases not matched to a gene; V was cut back by 4 bases and J by 2 bases. The CDR3 bases are TGTGCCACCAGTGACCCACTCGGACAGGGCACCTACAATGAGCAGTTCTTC. Protein sequence: CATSDPLGQGTYNEQFF.

The chain combines TRBV4-2 with TRBJ1-1, with D perhaps matching TRBD1 (5 bases). Looked up from germline, CDR1 is LGHNA and CDR2 is YNFKEQ. The CDR3 runs to 18 residues. Trimming left V 4 bases short and J 1 base short, with 22 bases between. The CDR3 spells CASSPAWLSGGRNTEAFF. CDR3 nucleotide sequence: TGTGCCAGCAGCCCAGCTTGGCTCTCCGGGGGGAGGAACACTGAAGCTTTCTTT.

The gene calls are TRBV5-1 and TRBJ2-3; 7 nucleotides agree with TRBD2. Germline values: CDR1 SGHRS, CDR2 YFSETQ. The ends lost 6 bases at V and 1 base at J; junction bases unmatched: 5. There are 14 residues in the CDR3. The CDR3 DNA is TGCGCCAGCAAACTAAGCGGGGGCACAGATACGCAGTATTTT. Its protein product is CASKLSGGTDTQYF.

The V call is TRBV6-2 or TRBV6-3, the J call TRBJ2-3, with 7 bases fitting TRBD2. After removal of 3 bases from V and 0 bases from J, the junction contained 6 bases not matched to a gene. The CDR3 contains 16 residues. Germline-derived CDR1 and CDR2 are MNHEY and SVGEGT. The CDR3 nucleotides read TGTGCCAGCAGTTATTATAGGACTAGGAGCACAGATACGCAGTATTTT. Amino acids: CASSYYRTRSTDTQYF.

The chain links TRBV10-3 to TRBJ1-2, with TRBD1 matching over 9 bases. The CDR3 covers 17 residues. V trimming: 3 bases; J trimming: 5 bases; junction bases outside the gene matches: 13. Germline loops: CDR1 ENHRY, CDR2 SYGVKD. DNA for the CDR3: TGTGCCATCAGTGACCTGGGGGGTAACAGGGGGCAATATGGCTACACCTTC. Translation gives CAISDLGGNRGQYGYTF.

This chain uses TRBV18 with TRBJ2-5; TRBD1 agrees at 8 bases. The J segment lost 4 bases and the V segment lost 5 bases, leaving 6 bases of the junction unmatched. The CDR3 sequence is 14 residues long. CDR1 and CDR2 (germline): KGHSH, LQKENI. DNA for the CDR3: TGTGCCAGCTCAAGTACAGGGGGTCGAGAGACCCAGTACTTC. It codes for CASSSTGGRETQYF.

The table lists this clone with a count of one. The chain links TRBV11-1 to TRBJ2-1, with D perhaps matching TRBD2 (7 bases). V was pared by 2 bases and J by 4 bases, with 12 bases between. CDR3 length: 15 residues. The germline V gene has CDR1 SGHAT and CDR2 FQDESV (reference sequence). The DNA of the CDR3 is TGTGCCAGCAGCTTATACGGGGGGACATACAATGAGCAGTTCTTC. Amino acid sequence: CASSLYGGTYNEQFF.

The chain combines TRBV2 with TRBJ1-2; D is perhaps TRBD1 (5 bases). V was shortened by 6 bases and J by 0 bases, with 5 bases between the two germline ends. Germline V gene sequence: CDR1 SNHLY, CDR2 FYNNEI. This CDR3 region has 12 residues. CDR3 nucleotides: TGTGCCAGCAGGACAGCTAACTATGGCTACACCTTC. The encoded protein is CASRTANYGYTF.

The V gene is TRBV11-2, the J gene TRBJ2-1; D is unresolved. V lost 5 bases and J 2 bases, leaving 13 bases between the germline ends. The CDR3 length is 15 residues. The germline CDR1 and CDR2 sequences are SGHAT and FQNNGV. This chain's CDR3 is CASSPVGQAYNEQFF. The CDR3 nucleotides read TGTGCCAGCAGCCCCGTGGGCCAAGCCTACAATGAGCAGTTCTTC.

This clone was seen only a few times. This chain joins TRBV6-5 and TRBJ1-1, with D perhaps TRBD1 (6 bases). The CDR3 totals 15 residues. Germline V lookup: CDR1 MNHEY, CDR2 SVGAGI. The germline V and J ends were trimmed by 6 bases and 2 bases, with 16 bases remaining between them. The DNA of the CDR3 is TGTGCCAGCAGATTCGGGGACACGAGAAACACTGAAGCTTTCTTT. Protein sequence: CASRFGDTRNTEAFF.

This rearrangement joins TRBV2 to TRBJ2-7, with D possibly TRBD2 on 5 matching bases. The CDR3 has 12 residues. The V end lost 6 bases, the J end lost 2 bases, and 8 bases lay between the germline ends. CDR1 is SNHLY, CDR2 FYNNEI, per germline. CDR3 sequence (DNA): TGTGCCAGCAGCGCGGGTCCCTACGAGCAGTACTTC. Translated: CASSAGPYEQYF.

The chain uses TRBV6-5 and TRBJ2-7, with TRBD1 identical over 9 bases. After removal of 7 bases from V and 1 base from J, the junction contained 2 bases not matched to a gene. The CDR3 covers 13 residues. From germline, CDR1 is MNHEY and CDR2 SVGAGI. The CDR3 nucleotides are TGTGCCAGCACAGGGACAGGGTCCTACGAGCAGTACTTC. Translating it yields CASTGTGSYEQYF.

This clone was recorded a few times. The rearrangement joins TRBV7-3 to TRBJ2-5; 9 bases line up with TRBD1. Germline CDR1 reads SGHTA; CDR2 reads FQGTGA. V shed 4 bases, J shed 5 bases, and the junction held 2 bases outside the gene matches. The CDR3 extends over 13 amino acids. The CDR3 region is CASSYDRGETQYF. The DNA for the CDR3 is TGTGCCAGCAGCTACGACAGGGGGGAGACCCAGTACTTC.

This chain uses TRBV9 with TRBJ2-1; D perhaps matches TRBD2 (5 bases). The V and J ends lost 0 bases and 0 bases respectively, with 16 bases between them. The CDR3 length is 18 residues. Germline CDR1 reads SGDLS; CDR2 reads YYNGEE. The CDR3 DNA is TGTGCCAGCAGCGTAGCTTTGTCTAGCCAGAGCTCCTACAATGAGCAGTTCTTC. Translation gives CASSVALSSQSSYNEQFF.

This clone was counted once. This chain links TRBV11-2 with TRBJ2-3; 7 nucleotides line up with TRBD1. The V and J ends lost 4 bases and 4 bases, in that order; junction bases with no gene match: 2. The CDR3 is 13 residues long. The germline V gene has CDR1 SGHAT and CDR2 FQNNGV. The CDR3 loop reads CASSSGQADTQYF. Written as DNA, the CDR3 is TGTGCCAGCAGCTCTGGACAGGCAGATACGCAGTATTTT. The full variable domain, completed using reference TRBV11-2 and TRBJ2-3, is EAGVAQSPRYKIIEKRQSVAFWCNPISGHATLYWYQQILGQGPKLLIQFQNNGVVDDSQLPKDRFSAERLKGVDSTLKIQPAKLEDSAVYLCASSSGQADTQYFGPGTRLTVL.

The gene calls are TRBV6-2 or TRBV6-3 and TRBJ2-7; D might be TRBD1 (5 bases). CDR3 length equals 15 residues. Germline-derived CDR1 and CDR2 are MNHEY and SVGEGT. The germline V and J ends were trimmed by 6 bases and 6 bases, with 21 bases remaining between them. CDR3 amino acids: CASSTRFGALGEQYF. The DNA for the CDR3 is TGTGCCAGCAGCACCCGATTTGGGGCATTGGGCGAGCAGTACTTC.

This clone was seen only a few times. The CDR3 region has the DNA TGTGCCAGTAGTTCCGGACAGAACTATGGCTACACCTTC. It encodes CASSSGQNYGYTF. The rearrangement joins TRBV19 to TRBJ1-2; tentative D call: TRBD1 (6 bases). CDR3 length: 13 residues. The germline V and J ends were trimmed by 5 bases and 2 bases, with 9 bases remaining between them. Looked up from germline, CDR1 is LNHDA and CDR2 is SQIVND (reference sequence).

The V gene is TRBV7-7, the J gene TRBJ2-2; possible D gene TRBD2, 6 bases. The CDR3 loop spans 16 amino acids. Germline lookup yields CDR1 SSHAT and CDR2 FNYEAQ (reference sequence). The V gene lost 6 bases and the J gene lost 4 bases, with 18 bases spanning the gap. The CDR3 coding sequence is TGTGCCAGCAGTCTCGCCCCGGGGGTCAGCACCGGGGAGCTGTTTTTT. It yields the protein CASSLAPGVSTGELFF. The full variable domain, rest sourced from reference TRBV7-7 and TRBJ2-2, is GAGVSQSPRYKVTKRGQDVTLRCDPISSHATLYWYQQALGQGPEFLTYFNYEAQPDKSGLPSDRFSAERPEGSISTLTIQRTEQRDSAMYRCASSLAPGVSTGELFFGEGSRLTVL.

The V call is TRBV7-2, the J call TRBJ1-1; D may be TRBD1 (6 bases). CDR1 is SGHTA and CDR2 is FQGNSA in the germline V gene. CDR3 length equals 17 residues. The ends were cut back, 5 bases at V and 0 bases at J, with 19 bases in the middle. DNA for the CDR3: TGTGCCAGCAGCGTCCCTCGACAGGAAAGGATGAACACTGAAGCTTTCTTT. Translation: CASSVPRQERMNTEAFF.

The chain joins TRBV19 to TRBJ1-4; maybe TRBD1 (5 bases). Per the germline V gene, CDR1 is LNHDA and CDR2 is SQIVND (reference sequence). The CDR3 contains 14 residues. The germline V and J ends were trimmed by 9 bases and 0 bases, with 11 bases remaining between them. The DNA for the CDR3 is TGTGCCAGCCGTCCGGACACAACTAATGAAAAACTGTTTTTT. The encoded protein is CASRPDTTNEKLFF. Drawing the rest from reference TRBV19 and TRBJ1-4, the complete variable domain is DGGITQSPKYLFRKEGQNVTLSCEQNLNHDAMYWYRQDPGQGLRLIYYSQIVNDFQKGDIAEGYSVSREKKESFPLTVTSAQKNPTAFYLCASRPDTTNEKLFFGSGTQLSVL.

The V gene is TRBV9, the J gene TRBJ2-3, with 12 bases lining up with TRBD2. The V gene end was trimmed by 4 bases and the J gene end by 4 bases; junction bases not matched to a gene: 4. The germline CDR1 and CDR2 sequences are SGDLS and YYNGEE. This CDR3 spans 15 amino acids. CDR3 residues: CASSPRTSGADTQYF. In nucleotides, the CDR3 is TGTGCCAGCAGCCCTAGGACTAGCGGGGCAGATACGCAGTATTTT.

The CDR3 sequence: CASSQGGRETQYF. The CDR3 bases are TGTGCCAGCAGCCAAGGCGGGCGGGAGACCCAGTACTTC. The chain carries TRBV3-1 (or the pseudogene TRBV3-2) and TRBJ2-5; D is perhaps TRBD2 (5 bases). The V and J ends lost 1 base and 5 bases respectively, with 8 bases between them. The CDR3 covers 13 residues. Germline assignment: CDR1 LGHDT and CDR2 YNNKEL (reference sequence).

This sequence joins TRBV28 and TRBJ2-6; TRBD2 matches at 7 bases. The CDR3 runs to 17 residues. CDR1 and CDR2 from the germline V gene are MDHEN and SYDVKM. The ends lost 5 bases at V and 2 bases at J; junction bases unmatched: 9. Here the CDR3 reads CASSPLAGAAGANVLTF. CDR3 sequence (DNA): TGTGCCAGCAGTCCTCTCGCGGGAGCCGCTGGGGCCAACGTCCTGACTTTC.